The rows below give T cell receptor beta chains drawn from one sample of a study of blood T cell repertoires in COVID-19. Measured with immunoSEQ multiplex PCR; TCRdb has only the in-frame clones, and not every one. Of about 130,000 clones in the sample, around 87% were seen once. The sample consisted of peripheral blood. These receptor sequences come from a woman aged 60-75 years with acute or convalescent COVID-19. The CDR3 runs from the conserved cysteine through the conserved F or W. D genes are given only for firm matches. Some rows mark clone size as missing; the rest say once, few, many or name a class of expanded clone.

CDR3nt: TGTGCCAGTAGTATCAACAGGGGGACTAATGAAAAACTGTTTTTT
CDR3aa: CASSINRGTNEKLFF
abundance: .
v_gene: TRBV19
j_gene: TRBJ1-4
d_gene: TRBD1

CDR3nt: TGTGCCTGGGGTAAAGGAGGGGGCAATCAGCCCCAGCATTTT
CDR3aa: CAWGKGGGNQPQHF
abundance: .
v_gene: TRBV30
j_gene: TRBJ1-5
d_gene: .

CDR3nt: TGTGCCAGCAGTTTTCAGGACATCGGGGGCTACACCTTC
CDR3aa: CASSFQDIGGYTF
abundance: .
v_gene: TRBV12-3/TRBV12-4
j_gene: TRBJ1-2
d_gene: .

CDR3nt: TGTGCCAGCACCAAGGGGGACAGGTTCGTTGAGACCCAGTACTTC
CDR3aa: CASTKGDRFVETQYF
abundance: .
v_gene: TRBV6-5
j_gene: TRBJ2-5
d_gene: TRBD1

CDR3nt: TGTGCCAGCAGCCCGCTAACAGGGGAGGCAAGTGGCTACACCTTC
CDR3aa: CASSPLTGEASGYTF
abundance: .
v_gene: TRBV11-2
j_gene: TRBJ1-2
d_gene: TRBD1

CDR3nt: TGTGCCAGCAGTTTTAGGGCAGGGGTTTTAGGCTACACCTTC
CDR3aa: CASSFRAGVLGYTF
abundance: .
v_gene: TRBV28
j_gene: TRBJ1-2
d_gene: .

CDR3nt: TGTGCCAGCAGCTACCTAGCGATAGGCACAGATACGCAGTATTTT
CDR3aa: CASSYLAIGTDTQYF
abundance: .
v_gene: TRBV2
j_gene: TRBJ2-3
d_gene: .

CDR3nt: TGTGCCAGCAGTCCCCCCAGAGCGATCAGCTCCTACAATGAGCAGTTCTTC
CDR3aa: CASSPPRAISSYNEQFF
abundance: .
v_gene: TRBV27
j_gene: TRBJ2-1
d_gene: .

CDR3nt: TGCAGCGTTGAAACCGCAGGTAAAGGTGGCTACACCTTC
CDR3aa: CSVETAGKGGYTF
abundance: .
v_gene: TRBV29-1
j_gene: TRBJ1-2
d_gene: .

CDR3nt: TGTGCCAGCAGCTTAGGGGCGGGGAAGGGCTACACCTTC
CDR3aa: CASSLGAGKGYTF
abundance: once
v_gene: TRBV7-8
j_gene: TRBJ1-2
d_gene: .

CDR3nt: TGTGCCAGCAGCGTACAGGGCTATGGCTACACCTTC
CDR3aa: CASSVQGYGYTF
abundance: .
v_gene: TRBV7-9
j_gene: TRBJ1-2
d_gene: .

CDR3nt: TGTGCCAGCAGCCAAGGAGCCCTCCGGGACAGGGACTCTGACGAGCAGTACTTC
CDR3aa: CASSQGALRDRDSDEQYF
abundance: .
v_gene: TRBV16
j_gene: TRBJ2-7
d_gene: TRBD1

CDR3nt: TGTGCCAGCAGCTTAGAGGGGGCGGCCTCTGGAAACACCATATATTTT
CDR3aa: CASSLEGAASGNTIYF
abundance: .
v_gene: TRBV7-9
j_gene: TRBJ1-3
d_gene: TRBD1

CDR3nt: TGCGCCAGCCGAAGCGAGCAGGACAGGGCGACTGAAGCTTTCTTT
CDR3aa: CASRSEQDRATEAFF
abundance: .
v_gene: TRBV5-1
j_gene: TRBJ1-1
d_gene: TRBD1

CDR3nt: TGTGCCAGCTCACCGGACAGGGCGGATATTTCCCAGCATTTT
CDR3aa: CASSPDRADISQHF
abundance: .
v_gene: TRBV18
j_gene: TRBJ1-5
d_gene: TRBD1

CDR3nt: TGCGCCAGCAGCCAAGAAGTGAGTCTCATCAACTATGGCTACACCTTC
CDR3aa: CASSQEVSLINYGYTF
abundance: .
v_gene: TRBV4-1
j_gene: TRBJ1-2
d_gene: .

CDR3nt: TGTGCCAGCAGCCAAAGGCAGGGAGAAGCTTTCTTT
CDR3aa: CASSQRQGEAFF
abundance: few
v_gene: TRBV3-1/TRBV3-2
j_gene: TRBJ1-1
d_gene: .

CDR3nt: TGTGCCAGCAGTTATGCTAGCGGGAGAGATAATGAGCAGTTCTTC
CDR3aa: CASSYASGRDNEQFF
abundance: .
v_gene: TRBV7-9
j_gene: TRBJ2-1
d_gene: TRBD2

CDR3nt: TGTGCCAGCAGTGGTACGGGTCAGGGTGGCTACACCTTC
CDR3aa: CASSGTGQGGYTF
abundance: .
v_gene: TRBV27
j_gene: TRBJ1-2
d_gene: .

CDR3nt: TGCAGCGTTCTAAGAGCGCGGGAGTTCACTGAAGCTTTCTTT
CDR3aa: CSVLRAREFTEAFF
abundance: .
v_gene: TRBV29-1
j_gene: TRBJ1-1
d_gene: .

CDR3nt: TGTGCCAGCAGCGTCCCAGGGAACGGAAACACCATATATTTT
CDR3aa: CASSVPGNGNTIYF
abundance: once
v_gene: TRBV9
j_gene: TRBJ1-3
d_gene: .

CDR3nt: TGTGCCAGCAGTCCGTTCCGTAGTGACATTCAGTACTTC
CDR3aa: CASSPFRSDIQYF
abundance: .
v_gene: TRBV28
j_gene: TRBJ2-4
d_gene: .

CDR3nt: TGTGCCACCAGTTCGCCGGGATCAGATCAGCCCCAGCATTTT
CDR3aa: CATSSPGSDQPQHF
abundance: .
v_gene: TRBV24-1
j_gene: TRBJ1-5
d_gene: .

CDR3nt: TGTGCCAGCAGCGTAACTGGGAGTGAAAAACTGTTTTTT
CDR3aa: CASSVTGSEKLFF
abundance: .
v_gene: TRBV9
j_gene: TRBJ1-4
d_gene: .

CDR3nt: TGTGCCAGCACAACCGGGAGCATCCCGTACAATGAGCAGTTCTTC
CDR3aa: CASTTGSIPYNEQFF
abundance: few
v_gene: TRBV11-2
j_gene: TRBJ2-1
d_gene: .

CDR3nt: TGTGCCAGCAGTCCCCCGGGCCTCCAGGGAGGAGATACGCAGTATTTT
CDR3aa: CASSPPGLQGGDTQYF
abundance: once
v_gene: TRBV27
j_gene: TRBJ2-3
d_gene: .

CDR3nt: TGTGCCAGCAGCCGACCCCGGGGGGAAGGTGGAAACACCATATATTTT
CDR3aa: CASSRPRGEGGNTIYF
abundance: .
v_gene: TRBV5-4
j_gene: TRBJ1-3
d_gene: .

CDR3nt: TGTGCCAGTAGTATTGAAGCGGGCTACGAGCAGTACTTC
CDR3aa: CASSIEAGYEQYF
abundance: .
v_gene: TRBV19
j_gene: TRBJ2-7
d_gene: .

CDR3nt: TGCGCCAGCAGTGACTCCAATCTAGCGGGAGTATTAAATGAGCAGTTCTTC
CDR3aa: CASSDSNLAGVLNEQFF
abundance: .
v_gene: TRBV10-1
j_gene: TRBJ2-1
d_gene: TRBD2

CDR3nt: TGTGCCAGCAGCTTAGGGAGGACAGTCCTGAGGCAAGAGACCCAGTACTTC
CDR3aa: CASSLGRTVLRQETQYF
abundance: once
v_gene: TRBV7-2
j_gene: TRBJ2-5
d_gene: .

CDR3nt: TGTGCCAGTAGCACAGGGGGCGGTGGGCAGTTCTTC
CDR3aa: CASSTGGGGQFF
abundance: .
v_gene: TRBV19
j_gene: TRBJ2-1
d_gene: TRBD1

CDR3nt: TGTGCCAGCAGTAAAACGGGGGAGAACACTGAAGCTTTCTTT
CDR3aa: CASSKTGENTEAFF
abundance: .
v_gene: TRBV14
j_gene: TRBJ1-1
d_gene: .

CDR3nt: TGTGCCAGCAGGGGACAGGGGACAACTAATGAAAAACTGTTTTTT
CDR3aa: CASRGQGTTNEKLFF
abundance: .
v_gene: TRBV2
j_gene: TRBJ1-4
d_gene: TRBD1

CDR3nt: TGTGCCAGCTCACCCTCGACAGTTACTCATGAAAAACTGTTTTTT
CDR3aa: CASSPSTVTHEKLFF
abundance: once
v_gene: TRBV18
j_gene: TRBJ1-4
d_gene: .

CDR3nt: TGTGCCAGCAGCCAAGAGCCAGAGGACTGGGGTCATAAAGAGACCCAGTACTTC
CDR3aa: CASSQEPEDWGHKETQYF
abundance: .
v_gene: TRBV4-2
j_gene: TRBJ2-5
d_gene: .

CDR3nt: TGTGCCAGCCAGGGGCGGAGCTCCTACAATGAGCAGTTCTTC
CDR3aa: CASQGRSSYNEQFF
abundance: .
v_gene: TRBV5-4
j_gene: TRBJ2-1
d_gene: .

CDR3nt: TGTGCCAGCAGCTTGTGGGCGACGGGGACAGGCTACGAGCAGTACTTC
CDR3aa: CASSLWATGTGYEQYF
abundance: once
v_gene: TRBV5-4
j_gene: TRBJ2-7
d_gene: TRBD1

CDR3nt: TGTGCCAGCAGCCAACCTTCGAGTGGTGAGCAGTTCTTC
CDR3aa: CASSQPSSGEQFF
abundance: .
v_gene: TRBV7-3
j_gene: TRBJ2-1
d_gene: .

CDR3nt: TGTGCCAGCAGCGTGGAATCAAGGTGGGCCCTCTCCAACTATGGCTACACCTTC
CDR3aa: CASSVESRWALSNYGYTF
abundance: .
v_gene: TRBV9
j_gene: TRBJ1-2
d_gene: .

CDR3nt: TGTGCCAGCAGTTACGGAGCTTCGGGAGGCTACACCTTC
CDR3aa: CASSYGASGGYTF
abundance: .
v_gene: TRBV6-5
j_gene: TRBJ1-2
d_gene: .

CDR3nt: TGTGCCAGCAGTTTAGGCCCCCTAGCGCCCGATGGGCAGTTCTTC
CDR3aa: CASSLGPLAPDGQFF
abundance: .
v_gene: TRBV27
j_gene: TRBJ2-1
d_gene: .

CDR3nt: TGTGCCAGCAGCCTGGGACTAGCGGGCGATGAGCAGTTCTTC
CDR3aa: CASSLGLAGDEQFF
abundance: .
v_gene: TRBV3-1/TRBV3-2
j_gene: TRBJ2-1
d_gene: TRBD2

CDR3nt: TGTGCCAGCAGCCCAAGACAGGGAGGTCACTACGAGCAGTACTTC
CDR3aa: CASSPRQGGHYEQYF
abundance: .
v_gene: TRBV6-5
j_gene: TRBJ2-7
d_gene: .

CDR3nt: TGTGCCAGTTCAGGGGCAGGGGGCTACACCTTC
CDR3aa: CASSGAGGYTF
abundance: .
v_gene: TRBV28
j_gene: TRBJ1-2
d_gene: .

CDR3nt: TGCGCCAGCAGCCTTAGCGGGCAGAGCACAGATACGCAGTATTTT
CDR3aa: CASSLSGQSTDTQYF
abundance: .
v_gene: TRBV5-1
j_gene: TRBJ2-3
d_gene: TRBD2

CDR3nt: TGTGCCAGCAAGGAGTCGGGCAATGAGCAGTTCTTC
CDR3aa: CASKESGNEQFF
abundance: .
v_gene: TRBV6-6
j_gene: TRBJ2-1
d_gene: .

CDR3nt: TGCAGTGCTCGTGACGGACAGGGGGATTTTCAGCCCCAGCATTTT
CDR3aa: CSARDGQGDFQPQHF
abundance: .
v_gene: TRBV20-1
j_gene: TRBJ1-5
d_gene: TRBD1

CDR3nt: TGTGCCAGCAGCCAAGATTCACTGACTAGCGGGAGATACATTCAGTACTTC
CDR3aa: CASSQDSLTSGRYIQYF
abundance: .
v_gene: TRBV3-1/TRBV3-2
j_gene: TRBJ2-4
d_gene: TRBD2

CDR3nt: TGTGCCATCAGATCCCCCGGGGATGAGCAGTTCTTC
CDR3aa: CAIRSPGDEQFF
abundance: .
v_gene: TRBV10-3
j_gene: TRBJ2-1
d_gene: .

CDR3nt: TGCGCCAGCAGCTTTTCGGGAGAGGCTTTTGAGCAGTTCTTC
CDR3aa: CASSFSGEAFEQFF
abundance: .
v_gene: TRBV5-1
j_gene: TRBJ2-1
d_gene: .

CDR3nt: TGTGCCAGCAGCTTAGAGGGACTAGCGGGAGTAGATCGGGTCTTC
CDR3aa: CASSLEGLAGVDRVF
abundance: .
v_gene: TRBV11-3
j_gene: TRBJ2-1
d_gene: TRBD2

CDR3nt: TGTGCCAGCAGTTACAGCCACCCGAATTCACCCCTCCACTTT
CDR3aa: CASSYSHPNSPLHF
abundance: .
v_gene: TRBV27
j_gene: TRBJ1-6
d_gene: .

CDR3nt: TGTGCCAGCAGTTCCCTCGGGTCCCTGAGGAGGGAGACCCAGTACTTC
CDR3aa: CASSSLGSLRRETQYF
abundance: .
v_gene: TRBV27
j_gene: TRBJ2-5
d_gene: .

CDR3nt: TGTGCCAGTAGTATCACCGGAGCCTCCTACGAGCAGTACTTC
CDR3aa: CASSITGASYEQYF
abundance: .
v_gene: TRBV19
j_gene: TRBJ2-7
d_gene: .

CDR3nt: TGCAGCGTTCTACAGGGGTCAGATACGCAGTATTTT
CDR3aa: CSVLQGSDTQYF
abundance: .
v_gene: TRBV29-1
j_gene: TRBJ2-3
d_gene: TRBD1

CDR3nt: TGTGCCAGCAGATATCAGGGGGCTATAGCCGGGGAGCTGTTTTTT
CDR3aa: CASRYQGAIAGELFF
abundance: .
v_gene: TRBV27
j_gene: TRBJ2-2
d_gene: TRBD1

CDR3nt: TGTGCCAGCAGTGCCTACCCCGGGGACTATGGCTACACCTTC
CDR3aa: CASSAYPGDYGYTF
abundance: .
v_gene: TRBV25-1
j_gene: TRBJ1-2
d_gene: .